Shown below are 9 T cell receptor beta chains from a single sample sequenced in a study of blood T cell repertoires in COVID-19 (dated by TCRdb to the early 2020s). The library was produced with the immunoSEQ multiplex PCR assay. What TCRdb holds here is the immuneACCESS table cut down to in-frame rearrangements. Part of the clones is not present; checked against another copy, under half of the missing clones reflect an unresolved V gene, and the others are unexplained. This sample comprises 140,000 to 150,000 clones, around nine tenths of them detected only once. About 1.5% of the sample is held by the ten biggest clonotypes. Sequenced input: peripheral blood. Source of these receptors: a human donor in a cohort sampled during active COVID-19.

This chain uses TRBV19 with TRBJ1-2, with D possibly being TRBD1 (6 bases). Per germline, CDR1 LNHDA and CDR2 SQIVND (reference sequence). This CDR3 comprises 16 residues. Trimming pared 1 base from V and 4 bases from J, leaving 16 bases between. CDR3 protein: CASSIGGPVAGYGYTF. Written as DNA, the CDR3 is TGTGCCAGTAGTATAGGGGGGCCAGTGGCGGGCTATGGCTACACCTTC.

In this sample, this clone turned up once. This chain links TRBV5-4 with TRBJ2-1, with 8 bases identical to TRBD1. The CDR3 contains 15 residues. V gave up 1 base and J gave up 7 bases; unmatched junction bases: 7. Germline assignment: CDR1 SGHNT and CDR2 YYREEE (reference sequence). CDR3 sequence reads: CASSLSQGARNEQFF. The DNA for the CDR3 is TGTGCCAGCAGCTTGAGTCAGGGGGCTAGGAATGAGCAGTTCTTC.

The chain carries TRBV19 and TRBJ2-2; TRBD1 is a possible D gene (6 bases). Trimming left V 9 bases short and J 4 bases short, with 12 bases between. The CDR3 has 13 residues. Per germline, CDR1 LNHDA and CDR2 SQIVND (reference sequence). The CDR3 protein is CASTGRGTGELFF. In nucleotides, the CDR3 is TGTGCCAGCACAGGGCGAGGCACCGGGGAGCTGTTTTTT.

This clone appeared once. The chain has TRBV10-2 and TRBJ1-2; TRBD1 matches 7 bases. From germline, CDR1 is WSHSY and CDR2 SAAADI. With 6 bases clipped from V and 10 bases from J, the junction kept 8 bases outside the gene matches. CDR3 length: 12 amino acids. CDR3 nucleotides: TGCGCCAGCAGGGGACAGACGGGGGACTACACCTTC. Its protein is CASRGQTGDYTF.

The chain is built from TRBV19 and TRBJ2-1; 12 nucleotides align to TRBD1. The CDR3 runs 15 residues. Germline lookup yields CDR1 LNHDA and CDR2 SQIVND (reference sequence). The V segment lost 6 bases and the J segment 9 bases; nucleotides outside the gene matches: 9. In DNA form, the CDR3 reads TGTGCCAGTAGCTCCTCGGGGACAGGGGGCTTTGAGCAGTTCTTC. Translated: CASSSSGTGGFEQFF. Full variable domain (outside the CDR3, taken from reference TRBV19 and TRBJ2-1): DGGITQSPKYLFRKEGQNVTLSCEQNLNHDAMYWYRQDPGQGLRLIYYSQIVNDFQKGDIAEGYSVSREKKESFPLTVTSAQKNPTAFYLCASSSSGTGGFEQFFGPGTRLTVL.

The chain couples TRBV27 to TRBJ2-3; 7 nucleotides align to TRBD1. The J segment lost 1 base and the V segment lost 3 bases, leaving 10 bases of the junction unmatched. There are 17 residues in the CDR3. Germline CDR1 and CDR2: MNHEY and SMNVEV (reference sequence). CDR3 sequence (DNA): TGTGCCAGCAGTTTTTTCGATTACAGGGGAGGCACAGATACGCAGTATTTT. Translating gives CASSFFDYRGGTDTQYF.

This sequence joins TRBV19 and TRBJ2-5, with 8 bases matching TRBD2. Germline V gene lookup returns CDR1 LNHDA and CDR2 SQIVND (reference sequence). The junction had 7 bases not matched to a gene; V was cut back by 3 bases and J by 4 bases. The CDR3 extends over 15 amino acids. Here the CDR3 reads CASSIGGAGGETQYF. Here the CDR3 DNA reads TGTGCCAGTAGTATCGGGGGGGCCGGAGGAGAGACCCAGTACTTC.

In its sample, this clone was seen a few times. The CDR3 coding sequence is TGCGCCAGCAGCCAAGGTCATCCGGGTCCTTTAGGCTACACCTTC. It specifies CASSQGHPGPLGYTF. The rearrangement links TRBV4-1 to TRBJ1-2; D gene unclear. The CDR3 has 15 residues. In germline, CDR1 is MGHRA, CDR2 YSYEKL. Trimming shortened V by 1 base and J by 8 bases, and 17 bases separated the two germline ends.

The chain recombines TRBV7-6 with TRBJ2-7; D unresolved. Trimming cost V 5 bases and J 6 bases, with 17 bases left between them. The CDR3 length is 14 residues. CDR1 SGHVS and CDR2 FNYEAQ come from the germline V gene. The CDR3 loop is CASSPTTPPREQYF. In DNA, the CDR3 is TGTGCCAGCAGCCCAACTACCCCACCCCGCGAGCAGTACTTC.